The 5 T cell receptor beta chains below were found in one sample sequenced in a study of T cell responses to AZD1222 COVID-19 vaccine. The table came from immunoSEQ multiplex PCR; TCRdb's copy has only in-frame clones and leaves some out. The profile covers 95,000 to 110,000 clones, with roughly 90% appearing a single time and about 6.6% taken by the ten largest. Sequencing was performed on peripheral blood, taken on day 0 of AZD1222 vaccination. All receptors come from an adult in good health.

This clone is classed as medium-sized. The V gene is TRBV7-9, the J gene TRBJ2-1; TRBD2 matches 8 bases. The J segment lost 4 bases and the V segment lost 6 bases, leaving 5 bases of the junction unmatched. CDR1 and CDR2 from the germline V gene are SEHNR and FQNEAQ (reference sequence). The CDR3 sequence is 14 residues long. The CDR3 DNA reads as TGTGCCAGCAGGGGTCCTAGCGGGTACAATGAGCAGTTCTTC. It is translated as CASRGPSGYNEQFF.

This clone was counted a single time. This chain joins TRBV4-3 and TRBJ2-4; the D is unclear. Germline CDR1 and CDR2: LGHNA and YSLEER. V was pared by 3 bases and J by 5 bases, with 8 bases between. CDR3 length equals 13 residues. The CDR3 reads CASSQGIQNIQYF. The CDR3 region has the DNA TGCGCCAGCAGCCAGGGTATTCAAAACATTCAGTACTTC.

The sample holds a few counts of this clone. This specimen includes other DNA sequences encoding the same CDR3. The genes are TRBV28 and TRBJ2-7; D perhaps matches TRBD1 (5 bases). Trimming shortened V by 6 bases and J by 2 bases, and 11 bases separated the two germline ends. This CDR3 has 13 residues. Looked up from germline, CDR1 is MDHEN and CDR2 is SYDVKM. CDR3 amino acids: CASSRQSPYEQYF. CDR3 coding DNA: TGTGCCAGCAGCAGACAGTCCCCCTACGAGCAGTACTTC. Combining the CDR3 with reference TRBV28 and TRBJ2-7 gives the whole variable domain DVKVTQSSRYLVKRTGEKVFLECVQDMDHENMFWYRQDPGLGLRLIYFSYDVKMKEKGDIPEGYSVSREKKERFSLILESASTNQTSMYLCASSRQSPYEQYFGPGTRLTVT.

The V call is TRBV15, the J call TRBJ1-2, with D possibly matching TRBD1 (5 bases). From germline, CDR1 is LNHNV and CDR2 YYDKDF (reference sequence). V was clipped by 0 bases and J by 2 bases, with 13 bases between them. CDR3 length: 16 residues. CDR3 DNA sequence: TGTGCCACCAGCAGAGATGCCCAGGGAAAAAACTATGGCTACACCTTC. Translated: CATSRDAQGKNYGYTF.

The gene calls are TRBV6-2 or TRBV6-3 and TRBJ2-7; TRBD2 matches 8 bases. J gave up 0 bases and V 5 bases, and 6 bases lay outside the gene matches. CDR3 length: 15 amino acids. From germline, CDR1 is MNHEY and CDR2 SVGEGT. The CDR3 DNA sequence: TGTGCCAGCAGTACGACTAGCGCTAGCTCCTACGAGCAGTACTTC. Protein product: CASSTTSASSYEQYF.